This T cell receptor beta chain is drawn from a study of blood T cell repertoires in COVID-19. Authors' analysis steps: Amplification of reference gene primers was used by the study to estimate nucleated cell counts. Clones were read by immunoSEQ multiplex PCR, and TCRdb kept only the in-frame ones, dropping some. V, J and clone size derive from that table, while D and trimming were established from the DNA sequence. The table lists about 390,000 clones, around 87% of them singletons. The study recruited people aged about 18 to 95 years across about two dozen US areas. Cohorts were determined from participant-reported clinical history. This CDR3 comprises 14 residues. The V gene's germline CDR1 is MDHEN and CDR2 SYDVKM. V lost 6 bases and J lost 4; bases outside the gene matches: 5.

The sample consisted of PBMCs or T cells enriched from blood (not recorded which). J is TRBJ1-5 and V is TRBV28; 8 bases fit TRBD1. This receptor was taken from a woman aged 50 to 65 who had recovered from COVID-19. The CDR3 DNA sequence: TGTGCCAGCAGCCCCGGACAGGGAAATCAGCCCCAGCATTTT. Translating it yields CASSPGQGNQPQHF.